The 5 T cell receptor beta chains presented below share a single source sample, sequenced in a study of glioma-infiltrating T cells after dendritic cell vaccination. This table comes from immunoSEQ multiplex PCR, and its TCRdb copy is limited to in-frame clones, with some not included. This sample has more than 95,000 clones, with around 80% found just once. Time point denoted: after dendritic cell vaccination, including at tumor progression/relapse. Here the sequenced sample was blood, taken after dendritic cell vaccination. These receptor sequences come from a human donor with glioblastoma.

J is TRBJ2-7 and V is TRBV29-1; D is undetermined. The CDR3 runs to 12 residues. Germline V gene data show CDR1 as SQVTM and CDR2 as ANQGSEA. Deletions cut 4 bases from V and 4 bases from J, with 11 bases between. The CDR3 loop reads CSVGDSGYEQYF. For the CDR3, the DNA is TGCAGCGTTGGAGACTCAGGATACGAGCAGTACTTC.

The chain joins TRBV10-3 to TRBJ1-2, with a possible D match to TRBD1 (5 bases). The CDR3 spans 12 residues. Germline V gene lookup returns CDR1 ENHRY and CDR2 SYGVKD. The germline V and J ends were trimmed by 2 bases and 8 bases, with 9 bases remaining between them. CDR3 in DNA: TGTGCCATCAGTGAGGGGGCGGAGGGCTACACCTTC. Its protein product is CAISEGAEGYTF.

The gene calls are TRBV2 and TRBJ1-2; D call uncertain. Germline assignment: CDR1 SNHLY and CDR2 FYNNEI. The V end lost 3 bases, the J end lost 8 bases, and 7 bases lay between the germline ends. This CDR3 is 11 amino acids long. The CDR3 reads CASSDERGYTF. CDR3 in DNA: TGTGCCAGCAGTGATGAGCGGGGCTACACCTTC. Based on the CDR3 plus reference TRBV2 and TRBJ1-2, the full variable domain is EPEVTQTPSHQVTQMGQEVILRCVPISNHLYFYWYRQILGQKVEFLVSFYNNEISEKSEIFDDQFSVERPDGSNFTLKIRSTKLEDSAMYFCASSDERGYTFGSGTRLTVV.

The chain combines TRBV5-1 with TRBJ2-7; TRBD2 agrees at 12 bases. The V gene's germline CDR1 is SGHRS and CDR2 YFSETQ. Trimming removed 3 bases from V and 4 bases from J; junction bases left unmatched: 5. There are 15 residues in the CDR3. For the CDR3, the DNA is TGCGCCAGCAGCTCCCTAGCGGGAGGGAGTTACGAGCAGTACTTC. As protein: CASSSLAGGSYEQYF.

V gene TRBV9 combines with J gene TRBJ2-3, with D possibly being TRBD2 (5 bases). V was cut by 3 bases and J by 5 bases, with 16 bases left in between. Germline V gene sequence: CDR1 SGDLS, CDR2 YYNGEE. The CDR3 consists of 15 residues. In DNA, the CDR3 is TGTGCCAGCAGCGCTGGACTCCGGGGTGAAGATACGCAGTATTTT. Protein sequence: CASSAGLRGEDTQYF.